Below are 28 T cell receptor beta chains sequenced from a single sample in a study of identical twins. TCRdb called the 5' RACE reads again in MiXCR, with one record for every CDR3 protein. Of more than 1.5 million distinct CDR3 sequences listed, about 32% are singletons. Sample: cord blood. Every receptor here comes from a newborn girl in good health.

The genes are TRBV28 and TRBJ2-7, with a weak D call TRBD2 (5 bases). Germline assignment: CDR1 MDHEN and CDR2 SYDVKM. With 3 bases removed from V and 7 bases from J, the gap between germline ends came to 25 bases. CDR3 length: 17 amino acids. The CDR3 DNA reads as TGTGCCAGCAGTTTCGCCGGGGTGGCGGCGCACTACAATGAGCAGTACTTC. Encoded protein: CASSFAGVAAHYNEQYF.

The genes are TRBV19 and TRBJ2-5; 7 bases map to TRBD2. The CDR3 sequence is 16 residues long. Germline CDR1 LNHDA, CDR2 SQIVND (reference sequence). V lost 3 bases to trimming and J lost 2 bases; unmatched junction nucleotides: 9. The CDR3 loop reads CASSMWFGGKQETQYF. As DNA, the CDR3 is TGTGCCAGTAGTATGTGGTTCGGGGGGAAACAAGAGACCCAGTACTTC.

The gene calls are TRBV7-8 and TRBJ2-4; possible D gene TRBD2, 6 bases. The J call could be wrong; TRBJ2-7 is a better fit for the DNA end. Germline-derived CDR1 and CDR2 are SGHVS and FQNEAQ. The CDR3 totals 16 residues. The DNA of the CDR3 is TGTGCCAGAAAGGGAGAGCGGGTCCTTCTTTCCTACGAGCAGTACTTC. It specifies CARKGERVLLSYEQYF.

This clonotype was counted only a few times. The chain has TRBV15 and TRBJ2-7, with TRBD2 matching 7 bases. The end of the DNA fits TRBJ2-4 better, so the J call may be wrong. Germline V gene sequence: CDR1 LNHNV, CDR2 YYDKDF (reference sequence). The length of the CDR3 is 13 residues. As DNA, the CDR3 is TGTGCCACCAGCGAGGCGGGAGTAAACATTCAGTACTTC. The encoded protein is CATSEAGVNIQYF.

As concerns this clonotype: A read error may be the cause here, since a much bigger clone is one base away. This rearrangement joins TRBV29-1 to TRBJ1-6; the D gene is possibly TRBD1 (5 bases). The CDR3 spans 11 residues. CDR1 and CDR2 from the germline V gene are SQVTM and ANQGSEA. CDR3 region: CSATDSSPPHF. The CDR3 DNA sequence: TGCAGCGCGACAGATTCTTCACCCCCCCACTTT.

The table lists this clonotype with a few counts. This CDR3 is CAISGRDRTTNEKLFF. The DNA for the CDR3 is TGTGCCATCAGTGGCCGGGACAGAACAACTAATGAAAAACTGTTTTTT. The chain carries TRBV10-3 and TRBJ1-4; 7 nucleotides align to TRBD1. V shed 4 bases, J shed 0 bases, and the junction held 5 bases outside the gene matches. CDR3 size: 16 residues. CDR1 is ENHRY and CDR2 is SYGVKD in the germline V gene.

The chain combines TRBV28 with TRBJ2-1; 7 bases are a match to TRBD2. CDR3 length: 16 residues. Trimming at V came to 4 bases and at J to 1 base, leaving 7 bases not matched to a gene. Germline CDR1 and CDR2: MDHEN and SYDVKM. CDR3: CASSSSSGGSYNEQFF. The CDR3 bases are TGTGCCAGCAGTTCCTCTAGCGGAGGGTCCTACAATGAGCAGTTCTTC.

The rearrangement uses TRBV29-1 and TRBJ2-3; 7 bases agree with TRBD1. Losses at the gene ends were 7 bases for V and 2 bases for J; bases not matched to a gene: 3. This CDR3 is 12 amino acids long. Germline-derived CDR1 and CDR2 are SQVTM and ANQGSEA. The CDR3 bases are TGCAGCGCTGGGACAGCCACAGATACGCAGTATTTT. This gives the protein CSAGTATDTQYF.

There are a few counts of this clonotype. The rearrangement joins TRBV20-1 to TRBJ2-1; 7 bases align to TRBD2. V trimming: 4 bases; J trimming: 4 bases; junction bases outside the gene matches: 10. CDR1 is DFQATT, CDR2 SNEGSKA, per germline (reference sequence). The CDR3 covers 15 residues. The DNA for the CDR3 is TGCAGTGCTAATCCCGCGGGACTAAAGTACAATGAGCAGTTCTTC. The encoded protein is CSANPAGLKYNEQFF.

V and J are TRBV29-1 and TRBJ2-7, with 8 bases that match TRBD1. The end of the DNA aligns better with TRBJ2-4, so the J call may be wrong. The length of the CDR3 is 13 residues. Germline lookup yields CDR1 SQVTM and CDR2 ANQGSEA. The CDR3 region is CSVSNRGRNIQYF. CDR3 bases: TGCAGCGTATCTAACAGGGGGAGGAACATTCAGTACTTC.

This clonotype was counted a few times. J is TRBJ2-3 and V is TRBV5-1; 13 bases align to TRBD2. This CDR3 contains 16 residues. The V gene end was trimmed by 3 bases and the J gene end by 6 bases; junction bases not matched to a gene: 7. Per germline, CDR1 SGHRS and CDR2 YFSETQ. In nucleotides, the CDR3 is TGCGCCAGCAGCTCGACCCCGGGACTAGCGGGGGATACGCAGTATTTT. It specifies CASSSTPGLAGDTQYF.

The chain uses TRBV27 and TRBJ2-1; D possibly corresponds to TRBD2 (7 bases). This CDR3 contains 15 residues. The V end was cut by 6 bases, the J end by 3 bases, with 15 bases between. Germline V CDR1 and CDR2: MNHEY, SMNVEV (reference sequence). CDR3 residues: CASRPGGLGYNEQFF. The CDR3 DNA follows: TGTGCCAGCAGGCCGGGGGGCTTAGGCTACAATGAGCAGTTCTTC.

This clonotype was detected ten times or more. The J gene is TRBJ2-1, the V gene TRBV10-3; TRBD1 might be the D (6 bases). CDR3 length: 14 residues. Germline CDR1 is ENHRY and CDR2 is SYGVKD. V lost 5 bases and J lost 3, with 11 bases in between. This CDR3 reads CAISPGQNYNEQFF. Written as DNA, the CDR3 is TGTGCCATCAGTCCGGGACAAAACTACAATGAGCAGTTCTTC.

The chain is built from TRBV20-1 and TRBJ1-6, with D unclear. Trimming stripped 3 bases from V and 0 bases from J, with 9 bases between. The V gene's germline CDR1 is DFQATT and CDR2 SNEGSKA (reference sequence). CDR3 length: 15 amino acids. This CDR3 is CSASPPRSYNSPLHF. The CDR3 region has the DNA TGCAGTGCTAGCCCTCCCCGCTCCTATAATTCACCCCTCCACTTT.

The gene calls are TRBV30 and TRBJ1-2; D ambiguous. There are 12 residues in the CDR3. Germline assignment: CDR1 GTSNPN and CDR2 SVGIG (reference sequence). Trimming shortened V by 0 bases and J by 7 bases, and 9 bases separated the two germline ends. The CDR3 region is CAWSVRTVGYTF. CDR3 coding DNA: TGTGCCTGGAGTGTACGGACGGTTGGCTACACCTTC.

In its sample, this clonotype was seen a few times. V gene TRBV7-9 combines with J gene TRBJ2-5; D is uncertain. V shed 7 bases and J shed 5 bases, with 11 bases lying between them. This CDR3 has 12 residues. Germline CDR1 reads SEHNR; CDR2 reads FQNEAQ (reference sequence). CDR3 DNA: TGTGCCAGCACACGGAGTAGCGAGACCCAGTACTTC. It is translated as CASTRSSETQYF.

The rearrangement links TRBV20-1 to TRBJ1-1; a weak D match, TRBD1 (6 bases). V lost 3 bases and J lost 1, with 12 bases in between. The CDR3 covers 14 residues. Germline values: CDR1 DFQATT, CDR2 SNEGSKA (reference sequence). The CDR3 bases are TGCAGTGCTAGGCTCGGGGGGCCGAACACTGAAGCTTTCTTT. Translation gives CSARLGGPNTEAFF.

This clonotype has more than one count but fewer than ten. The chain couples TRBV6-1 to TRBJ2-4, with a weak D call TRBD1 (7 bases). V lost 3 bases and J lost 13, with 16 bases in between. This CDR3 spans 13 amino acids. Germline V gene sequence: CDR1 MNHNS, CDR2 SASEGT. CDR3 DNA sequence: TGTGCCAGCAGTGACTGGGGGGACAGTGAGCAGTACTTC. It encodes CASSDWGDSEQYF.

The chain employs TRBV5-1 and TRBJ2-5, with TRBD2 as a possible D gene (6 bases). With 1 base removed from V and 5 bases from J, the gap between germline ends came to 18 bases. Germline lookup yields CDR1 SGHRS and CDR2 YFSETQ. CDR3 length: 16 amino acids. The CDR3 loop reads CASSLYQDGGWETQYF. Written as DNA, the CDR3 is TGCGCCAGCAGCTTGTACCAGGACGGAGGGTGGGAGACCCAGTACTTC.

This clonotype was detected only a few times. This chain uses TRBV20-1 with TRBJ2-7; D is unresolved. CDR3 length equals 13 residues. The V end was cut by 3 bases, the J end by 2 bases, with 11 bases between. Germline CDR1 reads DFQATT; CDR2 reads SNEGSKA (reference sequence). The DNA of the CDR3 is TGCAGTGCTAGGGGTACTACGCCCTACGAGCAGTACTTC. It encodes CSARGTTPYEQYF.

Notes on this clonotype: This may be a read error, as it is one base from a much larger clone. The chain recombines TRBV7-2 with TRBJ2-4; D perhaps matches TRBD1 (5 bases). The J call is uncertain, as TRBJ2-7 better fits the DNA end. Germline V gene data show CDR1 as SGHTA and CDR2 as FQGNSA. The CDR3 contains 12 residues. CDR3 loop: CAGSSRVYEQYF. CDR3 coding DNA: TGTGCCGGCAGCTCCAGGGTTTACGAGCAGTACTTC.

The sample holds a few counts of this clonotype. The CDR3 DNA follows: TGTGCCAGCAGTGACTCGATAGCACGGGGTGAAAAACTGTTTTTT. Its translation is CASSDSIARGEKLFF. The rearrangement links TRBV6-4 to TRBJ1-4; D unclear. The CDR3 totals 15 residues. Germline lookup yields CDR1 MRHNA and CDR2 SNTAGT. The ends were cut back, 0 bases at V and 7 bases at J, with 12 bases in the middle.

V and J are TRBV6-5 and TRBJ2-3, with 11 bases aligning to TRBD2. This CDR3 spans 17 amino acids. Trimming removed 0 bases from V and 4 bases from J; junction bases left unmatched: 6. Germline V gene lookup returns CDR1 MNHEY and CDR2 SVGAGI. CDR3 sequence: CASSYSIAGGFADTQYF. The DNA for the CDR3 is TGTGCCAGCAGTTACTCGATAGCGGGGGGGTTCGCAGATACGCAGTATTTT.

This chain connects TRBV20-1 to TRBJ1-4; weak D call: TRBD1 (6 bases). The CDR3 length is 16 residues. Germline V gene lookup returns CDR1 DFQATT and CDR2 SNEGSKA (reference sequence). Trimming pared 3 bases from V and 11 bases from J, leaving 25 bases between. CDR3 nucleotides: TGCAGTGCTAGTGGGGCTGGGTCTTACAGGGACGAGAAACTGTTTTTT. Protein: CSASGAGSYRDEKLFF.

This clonotype was picked up many times. J is TRBJ1-2 and V is TRBV3-1, with 9 bases matching TRBD1. Germline values: CDR1 LGHDT, CDR2 YNNKEL (reference sequence). CDR3 size: 14 residues. Germline trimming cut 0 bases from V and 8 bases from J; bases unmatched to any gene: 4. The CDR3 bases are TGTGCCAGCAGCCAAGACGGAACAGGGGGCGGCTACACCTTC. Its protein product is CASSQDGTGGGYTF.

This chain joins TRBV20-1 and TRBJ1-5; 7 bases fit TRBD1. Germline V lookup: CDR1 DFQATT, CDR2 SNEGSKA (reference sequence). The CDR3 has 14 amino acids. J was trimmed by 3 bases and V by 5 bases; bases with no gene match: 7. CDR3 in amino acids: CSAGRQGPNQPQHF. In DNA form, the CDR3 reads TGCAGTGCTGGAAGACAGGGCCCCAATCAGCCCCAGCATTTT.

This clonotype came up a few times. The gene calls are TRBV6-6 and TRBJ1-5; D perhaps matches TRBD1 (5 bases). Between the trimmed V and J ends, which lost 7 bases and 0 bases, there was a span of 16 bases. Looked up from germline, CDR1 is MNHNY and CDR2 is SVGAGI (reference sequence). The CDR3 totals 16 residues. The CDR3 sequence is CASNPGRAISNQPQHF. The DNA of the CDR3 is TGTGCCAGCAACCCGGGACGGGCGATTAGCAATCAGCCCCAGCATTTT.

V gene TRBV20-1 combines with J gene TRBJ2-7; TRBD1 aligns across 8 bases. CDR1 is DFQATT, CDR2 SNEGSKA, per germline (reference sequence). The CDR3 loop spans 19 amino acids. The junction had 16 bases not matched to a gene; V was cut back by 0 bases and J by 0 bases. CDR3 in DNA: TGCAGTGCTAGAGATCCGTCCCAGGGGGCTAGAACGAGCTCCTACGAGCAGTACTTC. Encoded protein: CSARDPSQGARTSSYEQYF.